This paragraph reports one T cell receptor (beta chain). The data were taken from a study of T-cell reconstitution after alpha-beta-depleted transplantation in children. The TCRbeta library incorporated unique molecular identifiers. TCRdb reanalysed the PCR reads using MiXCR and keeps one entry per CDR3 protein. The table has about 540,000 distinct CDR3 sequences, around 16% seen once. Trimming took 6 bases from V and 2 from J, leaving 11 bases between them. The CDR3 has 13 amino acids. From germline, CDR1 is DFQATT and CDR2 SNEGSKA (reference sequence). The sample in question was PBMCs from the stem cell graft donor, obtained from the stem cell graft. The rearrangement links TRBV20-1 to TRBJ2-1; maybe TRBD2 (6 bases). The clonotype originates from a human donor who donated a stem cell graft to a child with acute lymphoblastic leukemia. CDR3 nucleotide sequence: TGCAGTGCGACTCGCGGGACCTACAATGAGCAGTTCTTC. Amino acid sequence: CSATRGTYNEQFF.